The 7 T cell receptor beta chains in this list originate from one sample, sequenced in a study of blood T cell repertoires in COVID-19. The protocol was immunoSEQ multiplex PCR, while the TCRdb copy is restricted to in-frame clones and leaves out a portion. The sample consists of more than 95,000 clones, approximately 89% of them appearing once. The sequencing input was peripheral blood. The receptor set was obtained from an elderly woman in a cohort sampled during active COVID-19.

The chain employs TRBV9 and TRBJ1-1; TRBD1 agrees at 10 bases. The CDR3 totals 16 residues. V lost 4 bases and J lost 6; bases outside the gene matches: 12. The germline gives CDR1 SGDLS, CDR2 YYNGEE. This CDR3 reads CASSPFVGTGASEAFF. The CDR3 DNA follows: TGTGCCAGCAGCCCTTTTGTCGGGACAGGGGCTTCTGAAGCTTTCTTT.

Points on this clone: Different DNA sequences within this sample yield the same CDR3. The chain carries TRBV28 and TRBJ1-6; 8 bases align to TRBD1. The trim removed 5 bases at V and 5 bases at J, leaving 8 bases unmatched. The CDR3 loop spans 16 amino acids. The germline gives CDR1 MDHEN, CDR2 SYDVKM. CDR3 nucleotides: TGTGCCAGCAGTGGGGGGACAGGTGGGAATAATTCACCCCTCCACTTT. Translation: CASSGGTGGNNSPLHF.

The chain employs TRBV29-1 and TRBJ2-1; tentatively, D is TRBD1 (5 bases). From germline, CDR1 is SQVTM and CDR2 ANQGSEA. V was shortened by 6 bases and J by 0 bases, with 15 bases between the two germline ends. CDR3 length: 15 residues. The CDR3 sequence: CSVDDSISSYNEQFF. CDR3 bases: TGCAGCGTCGATGACAGCATTAGCTCCTACAATGAGCAGTTCTTC.

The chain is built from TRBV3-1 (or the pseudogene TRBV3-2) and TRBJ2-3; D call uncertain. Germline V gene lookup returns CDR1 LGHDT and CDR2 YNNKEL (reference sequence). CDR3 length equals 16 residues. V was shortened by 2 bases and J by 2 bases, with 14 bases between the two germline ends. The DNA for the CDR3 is TGTGCCAGCAGCCAATTATCTAGACCCGACACAGATACGCAGTATTTT. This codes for CASSQLSRPDTDTQYF.

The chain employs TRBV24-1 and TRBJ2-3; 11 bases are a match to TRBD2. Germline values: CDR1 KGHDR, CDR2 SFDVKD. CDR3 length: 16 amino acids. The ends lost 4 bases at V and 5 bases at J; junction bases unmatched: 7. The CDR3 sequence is CATSDPIGTSGDTQYF. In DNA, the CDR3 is TGTGCCACCAGTGACCCAATCGGGACTAGCGGAGATACGCAGTATTTT.

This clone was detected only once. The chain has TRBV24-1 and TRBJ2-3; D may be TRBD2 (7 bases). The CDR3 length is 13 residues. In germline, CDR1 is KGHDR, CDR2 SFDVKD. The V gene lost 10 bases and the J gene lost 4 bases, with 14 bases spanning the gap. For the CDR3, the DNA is TGTGCCACGGCCGGGGGGCCCGCAGATACGCAGTATTTT. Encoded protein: CATAGGPADTQYF.

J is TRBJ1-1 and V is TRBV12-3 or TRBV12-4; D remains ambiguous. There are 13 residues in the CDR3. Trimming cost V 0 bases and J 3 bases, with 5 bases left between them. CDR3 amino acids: CASSLARDTEAFF. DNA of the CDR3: TGTGCCAGCAGTTTAGCACGGGACACTGAAGCTTTCTTT.